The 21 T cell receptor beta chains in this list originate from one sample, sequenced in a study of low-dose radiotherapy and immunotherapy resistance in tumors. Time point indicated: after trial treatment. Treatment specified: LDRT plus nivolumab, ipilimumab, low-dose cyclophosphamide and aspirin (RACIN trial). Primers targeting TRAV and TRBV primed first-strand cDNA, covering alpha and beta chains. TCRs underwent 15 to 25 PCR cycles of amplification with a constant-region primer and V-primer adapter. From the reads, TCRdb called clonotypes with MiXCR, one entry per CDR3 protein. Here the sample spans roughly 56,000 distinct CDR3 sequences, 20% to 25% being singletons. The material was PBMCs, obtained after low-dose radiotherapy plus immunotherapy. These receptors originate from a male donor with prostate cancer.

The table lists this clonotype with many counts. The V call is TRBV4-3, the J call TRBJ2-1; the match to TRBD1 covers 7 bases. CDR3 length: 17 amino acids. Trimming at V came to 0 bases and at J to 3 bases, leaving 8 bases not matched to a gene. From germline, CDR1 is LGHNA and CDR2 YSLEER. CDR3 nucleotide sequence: TGCGCCAGCAGCCAAGATATGACGACAGGGAACTACAATGAGCAGTTCTTC. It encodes CASSQDMTTGNYNEQFF.

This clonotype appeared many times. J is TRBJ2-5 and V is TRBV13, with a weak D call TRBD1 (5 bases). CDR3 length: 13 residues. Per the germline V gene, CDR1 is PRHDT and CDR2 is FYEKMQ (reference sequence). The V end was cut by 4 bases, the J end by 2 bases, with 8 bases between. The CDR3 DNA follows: TGTGCCAGCAGCTATGACAGACAAGAGACCCAGTACTTC. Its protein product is CASSYDRQETQYF.

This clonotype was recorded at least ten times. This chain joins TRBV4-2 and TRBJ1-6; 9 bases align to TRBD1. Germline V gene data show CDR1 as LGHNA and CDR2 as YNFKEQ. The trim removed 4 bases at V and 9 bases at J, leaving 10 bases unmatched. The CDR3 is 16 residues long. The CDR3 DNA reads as TGTGCCAGCAGCCTCGCCGGACAGGGGCGGTTTTCACCCCTCCACTTT. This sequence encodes CASSLAGQGRFSPLHF.

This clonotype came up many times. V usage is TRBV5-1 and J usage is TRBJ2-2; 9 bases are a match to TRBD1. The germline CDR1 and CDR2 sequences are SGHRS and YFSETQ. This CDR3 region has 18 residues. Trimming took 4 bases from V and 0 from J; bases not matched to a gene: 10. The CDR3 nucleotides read TGCGCCAGCAGCCGCCGGACAGGGGCAACCCCGAACACCGGGGAGCTGTTTTTT. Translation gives CASSRRTGATPNTGELFF.

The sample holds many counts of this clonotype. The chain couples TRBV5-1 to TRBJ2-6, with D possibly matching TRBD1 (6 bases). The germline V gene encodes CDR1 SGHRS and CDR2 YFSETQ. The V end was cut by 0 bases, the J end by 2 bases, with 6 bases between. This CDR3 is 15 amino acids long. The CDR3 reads CASSLDRAGANVLTF. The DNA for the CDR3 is TGCGCCAGCAGCTTGGACAGGGCTGGGGCCAACGTCCTGACTTTC.

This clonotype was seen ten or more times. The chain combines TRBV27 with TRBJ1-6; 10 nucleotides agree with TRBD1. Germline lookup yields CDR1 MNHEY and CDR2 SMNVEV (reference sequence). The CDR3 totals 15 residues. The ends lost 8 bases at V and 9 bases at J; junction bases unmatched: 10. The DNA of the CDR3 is TGTGCCAGCGGTCCCAAGACAGGGGGCAGTTCACCCCTCCACTTT. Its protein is CASGPKTGGSSPLHF.

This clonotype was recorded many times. The CDR3 protein is CASSGSYEQYF. For the CDR3, the DNA is TGTGCCAGTAGCGGTTCCTACGAGCAGTACTTC. The chain is built from TRBV12-3 or TRBV12-4 and TRBJ2-7; tentatively, D is TRBD2 (6 bases). The CDR3 loop spans 11 amino acids. The germline V and J ends were trimmed by 9 bases and 1 base, with 7 bases remaining between them.

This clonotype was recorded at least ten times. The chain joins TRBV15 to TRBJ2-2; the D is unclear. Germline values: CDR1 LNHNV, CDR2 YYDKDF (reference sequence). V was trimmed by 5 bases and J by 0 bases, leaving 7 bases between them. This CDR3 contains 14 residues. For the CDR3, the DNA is TGTGCCACCAGCGGACGGTCGAACACCGGGGAGCTGTTTTTT. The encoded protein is CATSGRSNTGELFF.

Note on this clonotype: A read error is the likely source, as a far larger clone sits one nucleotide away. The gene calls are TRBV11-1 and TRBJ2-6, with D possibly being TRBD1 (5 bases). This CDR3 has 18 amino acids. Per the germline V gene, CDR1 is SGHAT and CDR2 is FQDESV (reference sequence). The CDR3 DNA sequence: TGTGCCAGCAGCTTAGCTGGGCCAGACTTCTCTGGGGCCGACGTCCTGACTTTC. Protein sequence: CASSLAGPDFSGADVLTF.

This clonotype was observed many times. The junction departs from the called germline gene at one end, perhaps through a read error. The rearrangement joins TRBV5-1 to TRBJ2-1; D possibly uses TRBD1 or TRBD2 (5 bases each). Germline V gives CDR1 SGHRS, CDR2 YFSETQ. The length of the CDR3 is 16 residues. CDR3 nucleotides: TGTGCCAGCAGCTTGGGTGATCGGGGCTGGGGTCGGGAGCAGTTCTTC. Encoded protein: CASSLGDRGWGREQFF.

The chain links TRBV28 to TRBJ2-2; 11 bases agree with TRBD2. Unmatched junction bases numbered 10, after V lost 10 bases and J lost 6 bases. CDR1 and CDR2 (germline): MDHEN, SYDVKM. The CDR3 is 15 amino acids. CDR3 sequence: CATKILAGVPGELFF. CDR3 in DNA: TGTGCCACTAAGATACTAGCGGGAGTACCCGGGGAGCTGTTTTTT.

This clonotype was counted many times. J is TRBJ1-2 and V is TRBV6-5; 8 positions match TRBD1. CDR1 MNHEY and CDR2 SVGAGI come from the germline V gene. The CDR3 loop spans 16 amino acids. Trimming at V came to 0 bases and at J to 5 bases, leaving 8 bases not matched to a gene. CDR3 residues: CASSYSGQGQGYGYTF. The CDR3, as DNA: TGTGCCAGCAGTTACTCAGGACAGGGTCAAGGGTATGGCTACACCTTC.

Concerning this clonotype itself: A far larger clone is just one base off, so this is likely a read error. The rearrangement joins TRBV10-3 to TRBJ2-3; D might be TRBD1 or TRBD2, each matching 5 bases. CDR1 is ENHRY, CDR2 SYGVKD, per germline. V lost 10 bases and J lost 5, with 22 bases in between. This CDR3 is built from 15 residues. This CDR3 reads CASSPKWGRQDTQYF. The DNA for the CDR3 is TGTGCCAGCAGCCCGAAGTGGGGGAGACAAGATACGCAGTATTTT.

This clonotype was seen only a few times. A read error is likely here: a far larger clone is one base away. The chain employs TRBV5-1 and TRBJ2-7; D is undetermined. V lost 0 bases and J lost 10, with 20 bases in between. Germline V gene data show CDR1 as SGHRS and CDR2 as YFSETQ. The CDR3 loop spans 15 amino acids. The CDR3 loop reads CASSLESGTVMRQYF. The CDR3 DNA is TGCGCCAGCAGCTTGGAATCTGGTACGGTGATGCGTCAGTACTTC.

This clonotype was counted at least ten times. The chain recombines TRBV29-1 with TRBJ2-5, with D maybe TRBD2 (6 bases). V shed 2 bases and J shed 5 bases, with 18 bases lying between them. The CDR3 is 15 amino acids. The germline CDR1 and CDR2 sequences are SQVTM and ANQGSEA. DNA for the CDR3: TGCAGCGTTGAATCGGAGGCCGGGAGTTGGGAGACCCAGTACTTC. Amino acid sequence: CSVESEAGSWETQYF.

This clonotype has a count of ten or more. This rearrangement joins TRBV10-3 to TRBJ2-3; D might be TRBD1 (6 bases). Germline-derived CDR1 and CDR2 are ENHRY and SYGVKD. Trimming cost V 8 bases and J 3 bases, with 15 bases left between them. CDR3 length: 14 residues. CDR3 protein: CAISRTAKTDTQYF. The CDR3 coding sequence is TGTGCCATCTCGCGGACAGCTAAGACAGATACGCAGTATTTT.

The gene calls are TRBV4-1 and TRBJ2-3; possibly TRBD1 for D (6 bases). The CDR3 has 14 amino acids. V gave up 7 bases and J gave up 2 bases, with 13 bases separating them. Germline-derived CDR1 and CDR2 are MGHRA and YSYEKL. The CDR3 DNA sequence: TGCGCCAGCACGAGTAGGGGGATCACAGATACGCAGTATTTT. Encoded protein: CASTSRGITDTQYF.

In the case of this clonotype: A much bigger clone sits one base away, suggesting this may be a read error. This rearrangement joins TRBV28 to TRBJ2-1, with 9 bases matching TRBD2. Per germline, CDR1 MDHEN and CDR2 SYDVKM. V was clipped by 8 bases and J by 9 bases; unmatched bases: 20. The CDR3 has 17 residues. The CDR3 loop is CASDPRFELAGKAEQFF. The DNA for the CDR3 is TGTGCCAGCGACCCTCGGTTTGAACTAGCGGGTAAGGCTGAGCAGTTCTTC. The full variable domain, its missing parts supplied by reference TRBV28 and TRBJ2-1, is DVKVTQSSRYLVKRTGEKVFLECVQDMDHENMFWYRQDPGLGLRLIYFSYDVKMKEKGDIPEGYSVSREKKERFSLILESASTNQTSMYLCASDPRFELAGKAEQFFGPGTRLTVL.

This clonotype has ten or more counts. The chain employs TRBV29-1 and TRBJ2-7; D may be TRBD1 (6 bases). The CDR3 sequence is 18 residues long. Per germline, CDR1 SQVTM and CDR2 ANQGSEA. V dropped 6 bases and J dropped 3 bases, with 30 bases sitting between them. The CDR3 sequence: CSVSPHWETGKSVYEQYF. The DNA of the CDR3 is TGCAGCGTCTCACCCCACTGGGAAACAGGGAAGTCGGTCTACGAGCAGTACTTC.

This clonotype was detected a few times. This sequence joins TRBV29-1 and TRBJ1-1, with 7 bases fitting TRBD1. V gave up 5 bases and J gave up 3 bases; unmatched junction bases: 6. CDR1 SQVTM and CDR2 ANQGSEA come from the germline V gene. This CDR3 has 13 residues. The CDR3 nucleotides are TGCAGCGTTCGACAGGGAGGTGACACTGAAGCTTTCTTT. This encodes CSVRQGGDTEAFF.

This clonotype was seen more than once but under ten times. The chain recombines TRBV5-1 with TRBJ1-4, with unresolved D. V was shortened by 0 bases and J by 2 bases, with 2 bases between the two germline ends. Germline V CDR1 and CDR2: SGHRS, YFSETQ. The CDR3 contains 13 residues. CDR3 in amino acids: CASSLETNEKLFF. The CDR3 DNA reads TGCGCCAGCAGCTTGGAGACTAATGAAAAACTGTTTTTT.